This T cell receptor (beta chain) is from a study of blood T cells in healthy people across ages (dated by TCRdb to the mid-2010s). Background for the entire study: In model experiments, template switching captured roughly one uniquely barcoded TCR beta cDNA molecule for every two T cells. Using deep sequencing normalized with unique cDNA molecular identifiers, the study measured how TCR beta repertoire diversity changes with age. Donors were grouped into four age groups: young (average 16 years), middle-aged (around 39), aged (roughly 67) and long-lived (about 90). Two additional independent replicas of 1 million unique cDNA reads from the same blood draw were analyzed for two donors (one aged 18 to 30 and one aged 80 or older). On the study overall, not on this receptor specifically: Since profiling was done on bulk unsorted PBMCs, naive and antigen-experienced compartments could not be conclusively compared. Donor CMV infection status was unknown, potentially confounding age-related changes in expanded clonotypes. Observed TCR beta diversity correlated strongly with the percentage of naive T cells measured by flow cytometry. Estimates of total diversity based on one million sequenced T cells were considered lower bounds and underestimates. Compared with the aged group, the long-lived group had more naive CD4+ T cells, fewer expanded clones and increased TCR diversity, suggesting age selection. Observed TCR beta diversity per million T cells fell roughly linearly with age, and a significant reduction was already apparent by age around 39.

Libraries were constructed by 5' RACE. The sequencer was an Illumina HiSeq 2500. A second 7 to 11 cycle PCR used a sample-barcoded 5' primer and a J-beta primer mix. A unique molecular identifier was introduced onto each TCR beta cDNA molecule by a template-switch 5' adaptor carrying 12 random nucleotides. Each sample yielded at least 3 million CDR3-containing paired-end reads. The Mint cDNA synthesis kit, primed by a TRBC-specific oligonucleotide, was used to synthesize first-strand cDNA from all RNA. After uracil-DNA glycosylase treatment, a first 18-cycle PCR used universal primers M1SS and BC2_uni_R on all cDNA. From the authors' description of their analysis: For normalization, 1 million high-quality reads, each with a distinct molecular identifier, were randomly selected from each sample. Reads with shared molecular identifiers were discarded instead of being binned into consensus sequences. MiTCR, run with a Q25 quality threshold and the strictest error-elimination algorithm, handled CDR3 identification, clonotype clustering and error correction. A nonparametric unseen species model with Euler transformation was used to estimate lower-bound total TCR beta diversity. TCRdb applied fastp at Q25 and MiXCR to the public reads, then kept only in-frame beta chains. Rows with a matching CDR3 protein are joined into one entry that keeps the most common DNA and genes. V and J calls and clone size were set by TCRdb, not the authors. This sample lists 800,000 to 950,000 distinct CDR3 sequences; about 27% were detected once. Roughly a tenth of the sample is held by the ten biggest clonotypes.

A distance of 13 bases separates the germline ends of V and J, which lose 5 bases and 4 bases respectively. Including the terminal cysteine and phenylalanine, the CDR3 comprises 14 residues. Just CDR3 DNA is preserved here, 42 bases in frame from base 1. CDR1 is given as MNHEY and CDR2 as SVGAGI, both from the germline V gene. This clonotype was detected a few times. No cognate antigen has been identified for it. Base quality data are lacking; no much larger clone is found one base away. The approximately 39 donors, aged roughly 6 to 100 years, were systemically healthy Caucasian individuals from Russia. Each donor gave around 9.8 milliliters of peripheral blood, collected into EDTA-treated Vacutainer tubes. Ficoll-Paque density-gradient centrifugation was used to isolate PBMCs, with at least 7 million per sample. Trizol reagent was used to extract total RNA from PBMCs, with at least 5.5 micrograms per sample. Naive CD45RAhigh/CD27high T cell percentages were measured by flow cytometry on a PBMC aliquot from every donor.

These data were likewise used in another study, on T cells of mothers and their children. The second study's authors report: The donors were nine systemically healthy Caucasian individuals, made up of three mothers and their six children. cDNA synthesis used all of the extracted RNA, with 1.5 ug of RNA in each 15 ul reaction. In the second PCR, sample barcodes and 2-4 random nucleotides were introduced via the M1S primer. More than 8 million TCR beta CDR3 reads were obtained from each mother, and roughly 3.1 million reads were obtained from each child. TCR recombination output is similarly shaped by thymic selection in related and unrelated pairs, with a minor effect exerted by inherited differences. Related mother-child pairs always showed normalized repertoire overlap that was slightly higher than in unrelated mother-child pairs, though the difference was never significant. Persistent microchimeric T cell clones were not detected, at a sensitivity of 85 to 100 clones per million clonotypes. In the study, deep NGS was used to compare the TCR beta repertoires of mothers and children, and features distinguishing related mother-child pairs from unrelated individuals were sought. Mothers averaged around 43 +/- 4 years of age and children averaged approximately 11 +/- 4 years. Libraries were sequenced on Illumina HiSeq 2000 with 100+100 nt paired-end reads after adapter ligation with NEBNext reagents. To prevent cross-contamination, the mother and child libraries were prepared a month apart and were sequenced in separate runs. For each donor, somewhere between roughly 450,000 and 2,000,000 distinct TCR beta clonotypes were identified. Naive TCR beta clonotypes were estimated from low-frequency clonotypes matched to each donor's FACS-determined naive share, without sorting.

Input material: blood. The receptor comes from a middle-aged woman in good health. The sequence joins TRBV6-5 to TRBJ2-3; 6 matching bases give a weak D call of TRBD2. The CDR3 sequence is CASSTPGVPDTQYF. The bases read TGTGCCAGCAGTACACCGGGAGTACCAGATACGCAGTATTTT.